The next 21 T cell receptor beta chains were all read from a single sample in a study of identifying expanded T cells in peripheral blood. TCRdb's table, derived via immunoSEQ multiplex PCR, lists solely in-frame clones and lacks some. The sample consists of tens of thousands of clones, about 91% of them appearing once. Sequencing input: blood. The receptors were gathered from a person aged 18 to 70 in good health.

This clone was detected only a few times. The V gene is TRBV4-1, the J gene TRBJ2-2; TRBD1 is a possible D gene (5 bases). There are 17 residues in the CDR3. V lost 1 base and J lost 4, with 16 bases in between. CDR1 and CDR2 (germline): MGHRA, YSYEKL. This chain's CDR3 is CASSQVNMGLGTGELFF. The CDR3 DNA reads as TGCGCCAGCAGCCAAGTAAACATGGGGCTGGGCACCGGGGAGCTGTTTTTT.

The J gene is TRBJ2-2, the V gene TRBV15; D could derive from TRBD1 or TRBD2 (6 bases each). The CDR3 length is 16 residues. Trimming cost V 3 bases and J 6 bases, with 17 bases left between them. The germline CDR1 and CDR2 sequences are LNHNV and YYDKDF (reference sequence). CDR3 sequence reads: CATSRETGARPGELFF. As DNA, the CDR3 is TGTGCCACCAGCAGGGAGACGGGGGCCCGACCCGGGGAGCTGTTTTTT.

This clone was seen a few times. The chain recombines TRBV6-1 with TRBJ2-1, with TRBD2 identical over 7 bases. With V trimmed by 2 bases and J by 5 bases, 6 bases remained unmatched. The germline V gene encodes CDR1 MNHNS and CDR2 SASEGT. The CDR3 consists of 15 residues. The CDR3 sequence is CASSEISGTNNEQFF. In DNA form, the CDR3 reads TGTGCCAGCAGTGAAATCTCCGGGACTAACAATGAGCAGTTCTTC.

CDR3 amino acids: CASRPMGGRLGNTIYF. In DNA form, the CDR3 reads TGTGCCAGCAGACCCATGGGGGGCCGACTTGGAAACACCATATATTTT. The chain uses TRBV27 and TRBJ1-3, with D tentatively TRBD1 (6 bases). The CDR3 is 16 amino acids. V lost 6 bases and J lost 3, with 18 bases in between. Germline CDR1 reads MNHEY; CDR2 reads SMNVEV (reference sequence).

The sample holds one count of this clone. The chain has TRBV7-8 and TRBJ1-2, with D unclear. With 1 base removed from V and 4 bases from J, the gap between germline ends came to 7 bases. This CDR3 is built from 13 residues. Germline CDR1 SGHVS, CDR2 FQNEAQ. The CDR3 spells CASSLGVGYGYTF. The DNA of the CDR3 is TGTGCCAGCAGCTTAGGGGTTGGCTATGGCTACACCTTC.

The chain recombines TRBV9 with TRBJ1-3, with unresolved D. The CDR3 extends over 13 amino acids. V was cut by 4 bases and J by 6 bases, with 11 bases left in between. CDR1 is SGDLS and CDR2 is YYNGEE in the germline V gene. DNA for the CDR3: TGTGCCAGCAGCCCCCCCAGCCCAAACACCATATATTTT. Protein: CASSPPSPNTIYF.

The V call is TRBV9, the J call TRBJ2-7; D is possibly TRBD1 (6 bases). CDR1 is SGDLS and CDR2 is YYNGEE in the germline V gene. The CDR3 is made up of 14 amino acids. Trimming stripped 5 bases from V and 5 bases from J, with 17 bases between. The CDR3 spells CASSSGTSRDEQYF. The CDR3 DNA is TGTGCCAGCAGTTCGGGGACATCCAGGGACGAGCAGTACTTC.

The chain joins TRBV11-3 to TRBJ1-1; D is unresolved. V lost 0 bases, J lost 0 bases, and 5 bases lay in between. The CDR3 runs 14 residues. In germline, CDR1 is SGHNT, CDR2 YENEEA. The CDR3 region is CASSLDSVNTEAFF. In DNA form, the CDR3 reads TGTGCCAGCAGCTTAGACAGCGTGAACACTGAAGCTTTCTTT.

The CDR3 spells CASSSVAGGSSTDTQYF. The CDR3 DNA is TGTGCCAGCAGTTCCGTAGCGGGGGGCTCAAGCACAGATACGCAGTATTTT. This chain uses TRBV28 with TRBJ2-3; TRBD2 matches at 10 bases. From germline, CDR1 is MDHEN and CDR2 SYDVKM. The V segment lost 4 bases and the J segment 0 bases; nucleotides outside the gene matches: 7. This CDR3 comprises 17 residues.

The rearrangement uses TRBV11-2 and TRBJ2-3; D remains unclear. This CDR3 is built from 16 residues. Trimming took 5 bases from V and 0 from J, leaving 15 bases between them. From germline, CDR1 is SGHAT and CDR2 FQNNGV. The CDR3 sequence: CASSLAASSSTDTQYF. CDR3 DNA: TGTGCCAGCAGCCTCGCAGCGTCGTCTAGCACAGATACGCAGTATTTT. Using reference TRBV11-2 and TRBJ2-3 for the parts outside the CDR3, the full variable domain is EAGVAQSPRYKIIEKRQSVAFWCNPISGHATLYWYQQILGQGPKLLIQFQNNGVVDDSQLPKDRFSAERLKGVDSTLKIQPAKLEDSAVYLCASSLAASSSTDTQYFGPGTRLTVL.

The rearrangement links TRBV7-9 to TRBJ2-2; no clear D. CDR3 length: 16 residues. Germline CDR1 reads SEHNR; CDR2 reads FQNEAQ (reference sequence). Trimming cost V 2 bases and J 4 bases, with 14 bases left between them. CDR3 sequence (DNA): TGTGCCAGCAGCTTATCGGGCAGCCGGTTCACCGGGGAGCTGTTTTTT. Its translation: CASSLSGSRFTGELFF.

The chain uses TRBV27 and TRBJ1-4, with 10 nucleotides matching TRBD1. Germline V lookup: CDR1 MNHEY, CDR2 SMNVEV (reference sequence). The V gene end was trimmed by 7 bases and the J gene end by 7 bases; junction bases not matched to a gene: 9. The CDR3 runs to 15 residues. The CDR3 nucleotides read TGTGCCAGCACACAATCCGGGACAGGGGTTGAAAAACTGTTTTTT. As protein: CASTQSGTGVEKLFF.

CDR3 region: CASSNTDTQYF. CDR3 nucleotides: TGTGCCAGCAGTAACACAGATACGCAGTATTTT. The chain uses TRBV6-5 and TRBJ2-3; D remains ambiguous. V was pared by 5 bases and J by 2 bases, with 2 bases between. CDR1 and CDR2 (germline): MNHEY, SVGAGI. The CDR3 is 11 residues long.

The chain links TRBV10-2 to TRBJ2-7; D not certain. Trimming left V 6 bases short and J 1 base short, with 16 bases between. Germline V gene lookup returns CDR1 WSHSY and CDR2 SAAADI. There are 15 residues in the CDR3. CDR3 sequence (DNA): TGCGCCAGCAGGGCCGGGTCAGGCCCATCCTACGAGCAGTACTTC. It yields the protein CASRAGSGPSYEQYF.

The chain's CDR3 is CATSSYASGGGVYEQFF. The CDR3, as DNA: TGTGCCACCTCCTCCTACGCCAGCGGGGGCGGGGTGTATGAGCAGTTCTTC. The chain has TRBV18 and TRBJ2-1; 8 positions agree with TRBD2. Looked up from germline, CDR1 is KGHSH and CDR2 is LQKENI. V lost 10 bases and J lost 8; bases outside the gene matches: 22. This CDR3 comprises 17 residues.

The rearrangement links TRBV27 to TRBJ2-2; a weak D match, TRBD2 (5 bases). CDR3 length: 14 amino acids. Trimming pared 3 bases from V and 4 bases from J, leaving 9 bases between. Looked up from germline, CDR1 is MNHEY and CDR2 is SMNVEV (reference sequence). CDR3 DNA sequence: TGTGCCAGCAGTTTTTTAGGGAGCACCGGGGAGCTGTTTTTT. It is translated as CASSFLGSTGELFF.

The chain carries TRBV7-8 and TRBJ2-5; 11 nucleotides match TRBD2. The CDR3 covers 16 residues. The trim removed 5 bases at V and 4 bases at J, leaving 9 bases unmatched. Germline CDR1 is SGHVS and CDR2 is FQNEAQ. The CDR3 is CASSAGRLAGTETQYF. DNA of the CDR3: TGTGCCAGCAGCGCAGGTCGACTAGCGGGAACAGAGACCCAGTACTTC.

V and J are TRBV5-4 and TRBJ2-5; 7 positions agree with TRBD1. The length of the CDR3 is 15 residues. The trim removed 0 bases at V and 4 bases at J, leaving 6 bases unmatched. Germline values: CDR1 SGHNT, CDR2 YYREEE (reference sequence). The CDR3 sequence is CASSLAGGSRETQYF. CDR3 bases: TGTGCCAGCAGCTTGGCAGGGGGATCAAGAGAGACCCAGTACTTC.

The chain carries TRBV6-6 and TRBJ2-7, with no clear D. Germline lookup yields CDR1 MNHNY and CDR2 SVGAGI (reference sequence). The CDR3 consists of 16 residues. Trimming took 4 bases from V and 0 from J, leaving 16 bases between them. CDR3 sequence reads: CASSLSPSPRSYEQYF. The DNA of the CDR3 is TGTGCCAGCAGTTTGAGCCCGAGCCCACGCTCCTACGAGCAGTACTTC.

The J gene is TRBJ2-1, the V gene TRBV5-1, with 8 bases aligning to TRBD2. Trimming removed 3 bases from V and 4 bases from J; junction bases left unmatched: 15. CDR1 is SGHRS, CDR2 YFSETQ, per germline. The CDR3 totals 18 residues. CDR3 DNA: TGCGCCAGCAGCTCCTTAGCGGGACCTACCACAAAATACAATGAGCAGTTCTTC. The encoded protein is CASSSLAGPTTKYNEQFF.

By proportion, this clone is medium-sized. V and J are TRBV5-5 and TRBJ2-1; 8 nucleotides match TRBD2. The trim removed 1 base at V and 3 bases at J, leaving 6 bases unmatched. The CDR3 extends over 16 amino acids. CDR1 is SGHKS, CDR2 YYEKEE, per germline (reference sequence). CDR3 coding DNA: TGTGCCAGCAGCTTGTTCGCGAGCGGGGGCTACAATGAGCAGTTCTTC. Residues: CASSLFASGGYNEQFF.